The clone carrying this T cell receptor beta chain has a count of ten or more. Its specificity is unknown. TCR beta CDR3 regions were amplified from RNA. The study used the HTBI primer set for a first-round RT-PCR of the TCR CDR3. TCRdb re-analysed the multiplex PCR reads in MiXCR, keeping a single row per CDR3 protein. Of over 300,000 distinct CDR3 sequences in the sample, 14% were seen once. The sample originates from a study of T cells in Graves' hyperthyroidism and ophthalmopathy. Notes on the study in general: Blood held most thyroid clonotypes expanded above 0.001 frequency.

The TCR sequence derives from a woman aged 55-69 years with Graves' hyperthyroidism. The sample taken for sequencing was blood.

In nucleotides, the CDR3 is TGCAGTGCTAGAGACCCCACAGGGAAATCTTCCTACGAGCAGTACTTC. This codes for CSARDPTGKSSYEQYF. This chain links TRBV20-1 with TRBJ2-7, with D tentatively TRBD1 (6 bases). The CDR3 is 16 amino acids. Germline V gene data show CDR1 as DFQATT and CDR2 as SNEGSKA (reference sequence). Trimming removed 0 bases at V and 1 base at J, with 16 bases between.